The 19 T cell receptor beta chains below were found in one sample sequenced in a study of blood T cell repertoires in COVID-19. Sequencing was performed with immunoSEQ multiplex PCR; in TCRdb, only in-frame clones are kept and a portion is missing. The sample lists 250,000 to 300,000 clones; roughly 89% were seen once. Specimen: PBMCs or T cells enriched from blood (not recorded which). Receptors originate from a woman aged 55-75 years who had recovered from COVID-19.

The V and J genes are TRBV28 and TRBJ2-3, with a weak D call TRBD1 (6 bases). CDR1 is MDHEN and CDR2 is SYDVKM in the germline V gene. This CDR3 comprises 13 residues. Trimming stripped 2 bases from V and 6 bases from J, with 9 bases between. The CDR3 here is CASSLTGWDTQYF. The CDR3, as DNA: TGTGCCAGCAGTTTAACAGGGTGGGATACGCAGTATTTT.

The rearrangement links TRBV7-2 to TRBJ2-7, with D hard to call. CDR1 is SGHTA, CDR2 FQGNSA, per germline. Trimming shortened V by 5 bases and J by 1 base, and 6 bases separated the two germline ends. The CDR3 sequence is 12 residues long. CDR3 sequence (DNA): TGTGCCAGCAGCAAGCCGTCCTACGAGCAGTACTTC. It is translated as CASSKPSYEQYF.

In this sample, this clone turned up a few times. CDR3 nucleotide sequence: TGCGCCAGCAGCCGAACAGCGGTAGCTTCAAGGGATACGCAGTATTTT. It codes for CASSRTAVASRDTQYF. The rearrangement links TRBV4-1 to TRBJ2-3, with D possibly TRBD2 on 5 matching bases. Trimming cost V 4 bases and J 6 bases, with 20 bases left between them. Germline CDR1 and CDR2: MGHRA and YSYEKL. CDR3 length: 16 residues.

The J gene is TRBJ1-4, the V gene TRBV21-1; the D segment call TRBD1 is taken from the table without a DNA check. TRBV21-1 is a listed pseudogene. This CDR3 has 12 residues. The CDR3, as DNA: TGTGCCACCCCCGGACATCGAGAAAAACTGTTTTTT. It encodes CATPGHREKLFF.

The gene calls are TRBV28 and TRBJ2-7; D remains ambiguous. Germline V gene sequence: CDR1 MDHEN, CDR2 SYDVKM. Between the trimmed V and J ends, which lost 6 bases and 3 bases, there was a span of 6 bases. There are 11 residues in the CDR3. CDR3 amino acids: CASSGYYEQYF. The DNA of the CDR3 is TGTGCCAGCAGCGGGTACTACGAGCAGTACTTC.

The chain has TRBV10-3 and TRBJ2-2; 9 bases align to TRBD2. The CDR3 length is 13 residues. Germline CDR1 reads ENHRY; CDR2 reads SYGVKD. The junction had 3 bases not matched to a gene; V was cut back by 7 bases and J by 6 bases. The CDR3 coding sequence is TGTGCCATCAAAACTAGCGGGTCCGGGGAGCTGTTTTTT. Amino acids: CAIKTSGSGELFF.

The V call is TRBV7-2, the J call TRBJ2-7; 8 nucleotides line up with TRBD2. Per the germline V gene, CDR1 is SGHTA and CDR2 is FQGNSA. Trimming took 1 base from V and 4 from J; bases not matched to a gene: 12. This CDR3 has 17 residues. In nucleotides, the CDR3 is TGTGCCAGCAGCTTAGTCTCGTTCAGCGGGAGTAATTACGAGCAGTACTTC. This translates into CASSLVSFSGSNYEQYF.

CDR3: CASSLAAGVSYNEQFF. CDR3 in DNA: TGCGCCAGCAGCTTGGCGGCAGGGGTTAGCTACAATGAGCAGTTCTTC. This sequence joins TRBV5-1 and TRBJ2-1; D is perhaps TRBD1 (6 bases). CDR1 and CDR2 from the germline V gene are SGHRS and YFSETQ. The CDR3 spans 16 residues. The V and J ends lost 0 bases and 3 bases respectively, with 13 bases between them.

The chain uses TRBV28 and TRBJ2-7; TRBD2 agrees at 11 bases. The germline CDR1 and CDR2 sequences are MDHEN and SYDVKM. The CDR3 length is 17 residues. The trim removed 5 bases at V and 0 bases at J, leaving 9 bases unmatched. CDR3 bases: TGTGCCAGCAGTCCAGGACTAGCGGGTATTAGCTCCTACGAGCAGTACTTC. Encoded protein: CASSPGLAGISSYEQYF.

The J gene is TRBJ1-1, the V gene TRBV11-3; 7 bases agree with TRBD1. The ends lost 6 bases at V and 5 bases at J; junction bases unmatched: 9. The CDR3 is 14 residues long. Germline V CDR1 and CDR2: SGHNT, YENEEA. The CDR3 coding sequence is TGTGCCAGCAGAATAACAGGGGTGAGGACTGAAGCTTTCTTT. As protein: CASRITGVRTEAFF.

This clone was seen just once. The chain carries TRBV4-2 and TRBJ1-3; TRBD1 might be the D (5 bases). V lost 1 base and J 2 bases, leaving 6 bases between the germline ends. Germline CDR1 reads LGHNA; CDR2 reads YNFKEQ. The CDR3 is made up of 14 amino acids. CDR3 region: CASSQAGPGNTIYF. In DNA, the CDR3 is TGTGCCAGCAGCCAAGCAGGGCCTGGAAACACCATATATTTT.

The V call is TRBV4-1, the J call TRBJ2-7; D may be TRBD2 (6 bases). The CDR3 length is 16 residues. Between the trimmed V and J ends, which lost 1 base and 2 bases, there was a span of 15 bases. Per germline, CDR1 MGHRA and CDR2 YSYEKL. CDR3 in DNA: TGCGCCAGCAGCCAAGCAGCGGGCAGAACCCCCTACGAGCAGTACTTC. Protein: CASSQAAGRTPYEQYF.

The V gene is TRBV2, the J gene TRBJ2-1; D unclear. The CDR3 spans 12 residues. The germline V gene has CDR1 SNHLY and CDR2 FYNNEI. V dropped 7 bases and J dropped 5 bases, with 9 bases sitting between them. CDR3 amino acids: CASIWRHNEQFF. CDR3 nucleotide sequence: TGTGCCAGCATCTGGCGGCACAATGAGCAGTTCTTC.

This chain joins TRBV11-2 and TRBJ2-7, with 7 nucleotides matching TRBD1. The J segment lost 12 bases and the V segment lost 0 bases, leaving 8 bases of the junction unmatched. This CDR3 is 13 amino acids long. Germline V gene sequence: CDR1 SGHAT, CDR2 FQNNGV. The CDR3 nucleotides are TGTGCCAGCAGCTTAGATCGGACGACAGGGTCGTACTTC. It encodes CASSLDRTTGSYF.

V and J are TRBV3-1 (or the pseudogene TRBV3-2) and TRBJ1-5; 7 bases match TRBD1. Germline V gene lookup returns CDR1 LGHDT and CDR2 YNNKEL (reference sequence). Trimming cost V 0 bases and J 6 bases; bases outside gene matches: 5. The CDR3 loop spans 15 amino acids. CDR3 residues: CASSQDHRQGQPQHF. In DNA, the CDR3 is TGTGCCAGCAGCCAAGACCATCGACAGGGTCAGCCCCAGCATTTT.

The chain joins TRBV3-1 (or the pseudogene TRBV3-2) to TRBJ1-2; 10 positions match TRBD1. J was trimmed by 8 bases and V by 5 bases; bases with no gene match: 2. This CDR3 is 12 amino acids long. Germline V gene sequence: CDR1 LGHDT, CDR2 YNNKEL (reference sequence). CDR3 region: CASSLTGGGYTF. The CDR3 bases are TGTGCCAGCAGCTTGACAGGGGGCGGCTACACCTTC.

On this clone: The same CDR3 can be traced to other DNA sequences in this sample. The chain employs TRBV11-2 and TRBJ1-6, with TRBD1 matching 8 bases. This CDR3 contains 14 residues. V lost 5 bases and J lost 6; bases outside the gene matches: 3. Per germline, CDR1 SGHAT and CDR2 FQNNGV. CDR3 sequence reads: CASSLGQGNSPLHF. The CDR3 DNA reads TGTGCCAGCAGCCTTGGACAGGGTAATTCACCCCTCCACTTT.

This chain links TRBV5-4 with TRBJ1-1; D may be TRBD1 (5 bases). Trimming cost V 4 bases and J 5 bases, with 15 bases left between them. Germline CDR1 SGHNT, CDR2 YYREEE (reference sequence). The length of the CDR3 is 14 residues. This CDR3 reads CASSLLGAGTEAFF. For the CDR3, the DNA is TGTGCCAGCAGCCTACTCGGTGCAGGGACTGAAGCTTTCTTT.

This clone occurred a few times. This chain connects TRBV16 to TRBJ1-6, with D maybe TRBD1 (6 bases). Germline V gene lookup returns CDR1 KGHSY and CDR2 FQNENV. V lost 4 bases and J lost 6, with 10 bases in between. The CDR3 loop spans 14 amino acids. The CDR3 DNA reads TGTGCCAGCAGCCCTACAGGGTTTAATTCACCCCTCCACTTT. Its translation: CASSPTGFNSPLHF. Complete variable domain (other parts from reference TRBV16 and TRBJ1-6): GEEVAQTPKHLVRGEGQKAKLYCAPIKGHSYVFWYQQVLKNEFKFLISFQNENVFDETGMPKERFSAKCLPNSPCSLEIQATKLEDSAVYFCASSPTGFNSPLHFGNGTRLTVT.